These T cell receptor beta chains were read from a single sample in a study of vaccination effects on CD4 cells after COVID-19. Their recognized antigens are unknown. Assay: immunoSEQ multiplex PCR; the TCRdb copy retains only in-frame clones and omits some. This table has tens of thousands of clones, less than 85% appearing once. Sequenced here: CD4+ T cells from PBMCs cultured without peptide, sampled after COVID-19 vaccination. The origin of the receptors is a human donor who had a prior SARS-CoV-2 infection. The CDR3 runs from the conserved cysteine through the conserved F or W. A D gene is named only where the DNA matches it firmly. Clone size is shown for a subset of rows, as once, few, many or a class of expanded clone.

clone size | J gene | D gene | V gene | CDR3 protein | CDR3 DNA
NA | TRBJ2-5 | TRBD2 | TRBV7-2 | CASSLQAGSSGWAQYF | TGTGCCAGCAGCTTACAAGCGGGGAGTTCGGGATGGGCCCAGTACTTC
NA | TRBJ1-5 | NA | TRBV5-1 | CASSLDPNQPQHF | TGCGCCAGCAGCTTGGACCCAAATCAGCCCCAGCATTTT
few | TRBJ2-7 | TRBD2 | TRBV4-2 | CASSQGGLAGYEQYF | TGTGCCAGCAGCCAAGGTGGACTAGCGGGATACGAGCAGTACTTC
NA | TRBJ1-1 | NA | TRBV5-6 | CASSLGGRDTEAFF | TGTGCCAGCAGCTTGGGGGGGCGCGACACTGAAGCTTTCTTT
NA | TRBJ2-5 | NA | TRBV19 | CASSIWSEGAEETQYF | TGTGCCAGTAGTATTTGGAGCGAAGGTGCGGAAGAGACCCAGTACTTC
NA | TRBJ2-7 | NA | TRBV15 | CATSIGHSYEQYF | TGTGCCACCAGCATAGGGCACTCCTACGAGCAGTACTTC
NA | TRBJ1-5 | NA | TRBV5-5 | CASSAVQGNNQPQHF | TGTGCCAGCAGCGCCGTTCAGGGAAACAATCAGCCCCAGCATTTT
NA | TRBJ2-7 | TRBD1 | TRBV24-1 | CATSDPGQGIEQYF | TGTGCCACCAGTGACCCCGGACAGGGGATAGAGCAGTACTTC
NA | TRBJ1-2 | NA | TRBV18 | CASSLLPGNYGYTF | TGTGCCAGCTCACTCCTCCCGGGGAACTATGGCTACACCTTC
NA | TRBJ2-3 | NA | TRBV5-6 | CASSVGGTDTQYF | TGTGCCAGCAGCGTAGGGGGCACAGATACGCAGTATTTT
few | TRBJ2-4 | TRBD1 | TRBV10-3 | CAISESGQENIQYF | TGTGCCATCAGTGAGTCGGGACAGGAAAACATTCAGTACTTC
NA | TRBJ2-2 | NA | TRBV4-2 | CASSQGSSVNTGELFF | TGTGCCAGCAGCCAAGGGTCTAGCGTAAACACCGGGGAGCTGTTTTTT
NA | TRBJ2-5 | NA | TRBV6-5 | CASSYLLGETQYF | TGTGCCAGCAGTTACTTATTAGGAGAGACCCAGTACTTC
NA | TRBJ2-5 | NA | TRBV10-2 | CASTGGNLLETQYF | TGCGCCAGCACTGGGGGTAATCTCCTCGAGACCCAGTACTTC
few | TRBJ2-5 | TRBD1 | TRBV15 | CATSRVGGPQYF | TGTGCCACCAGCAGAGTAGGGGGCCCCCAGTACTTC
NA | TRBJ2-3 | NA | TRBV13 | CASSLDVFTDTQYF | TGTGCCAGCAGCTTAGATGTATTCACAGATACGCAGTATTTT
once | TRBJ1-5 | NA | TRBV5-6 | CASSLFAYQGNNQPQHF | TGTGCCAGCAGCTTGTTTGCATACCAGGGCAACAATCAGCCCCAGCATTTT
NA | TRBJ2-5 | NA | TRBV3-1/TRBV3-2 | CASSQNFGETQYF | TGTGCCAGCAGCCAAAATTTCGGAGAGACCCAGTACTTC
NA | TRBJ2-1 | NA | TRBV2 | CASSVTFTSYNEQFF | TGTGCCAGCAGCGTCACATTTACCTCCTACAATGAGCAGTTCTTC